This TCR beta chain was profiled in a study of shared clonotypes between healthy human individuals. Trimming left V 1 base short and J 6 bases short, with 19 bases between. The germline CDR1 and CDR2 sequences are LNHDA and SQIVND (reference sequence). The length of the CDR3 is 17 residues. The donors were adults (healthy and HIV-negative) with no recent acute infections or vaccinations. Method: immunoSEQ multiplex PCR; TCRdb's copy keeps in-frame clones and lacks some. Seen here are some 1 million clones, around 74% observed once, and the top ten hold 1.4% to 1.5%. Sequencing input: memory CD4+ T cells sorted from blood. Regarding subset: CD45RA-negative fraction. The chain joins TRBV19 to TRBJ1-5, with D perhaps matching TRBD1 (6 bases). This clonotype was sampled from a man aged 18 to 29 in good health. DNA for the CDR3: TGTGCCAGTAGTATAGGACCCGCCCGGGGGCAGGGTCAGCCCCAGCATTTT. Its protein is CASSIGPARGQGQPQHF.